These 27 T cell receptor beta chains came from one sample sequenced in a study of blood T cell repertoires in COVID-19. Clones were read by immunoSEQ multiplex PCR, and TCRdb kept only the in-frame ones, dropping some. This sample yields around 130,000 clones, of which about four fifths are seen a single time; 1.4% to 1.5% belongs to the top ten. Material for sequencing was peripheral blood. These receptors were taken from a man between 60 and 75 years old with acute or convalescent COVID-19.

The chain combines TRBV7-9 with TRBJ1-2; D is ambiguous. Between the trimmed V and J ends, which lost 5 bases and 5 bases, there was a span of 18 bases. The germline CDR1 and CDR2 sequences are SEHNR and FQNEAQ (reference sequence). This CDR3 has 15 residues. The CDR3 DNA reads TGTGCCAGCAGCCCAGAAGATTGGAGCATATATGGCTACACCTTC. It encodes CASSPEDWSIYGYTF.

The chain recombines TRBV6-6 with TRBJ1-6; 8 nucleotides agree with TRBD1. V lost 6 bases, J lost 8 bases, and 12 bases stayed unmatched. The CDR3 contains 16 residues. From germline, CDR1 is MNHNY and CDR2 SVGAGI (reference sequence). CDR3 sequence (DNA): TGTGCCAGCAGCCCGCCCCGCAGGGGGCAGGATTCACCCCTCCACTTT. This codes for CASSPPRRGQDSPLHF.

The CDR3: CASKRGDTQYF. CDR3 bases: TGTGCCAGCAAAAGGGGAGATACGCAGTATTTT. This chain joins TRBV9 and TRBJ2-3; possible D gene TRBD1, 5 bases. Trimming shortened V by 6 bases and J by 5 bases, and 7 bases separated the two germline ends. CDR1 and CDR2 from the germline V gene are SGDLS and YYNGEE. The CDR3 is made up of 11 amino acids.

The DNA of the CDR3 is TGTGCCAGCAGCTTGGGTGATCCTAGCGGGGCTCCCTACGAGCAGTACTTC. This translates into CASSLGDPSGAPYEQYF. The chain couples TRBV5-5 to TRBJ2-7, with 9 bases fitting TRBD2. Germline trimming cut 0 bases from V and 2 bases from J; bases unmatched to any gene: 9. Germline CDR1 reads SGHKS; CDR2 reads YYEKEE (reference sequence). The CDR3 sequence is 17 residues long.

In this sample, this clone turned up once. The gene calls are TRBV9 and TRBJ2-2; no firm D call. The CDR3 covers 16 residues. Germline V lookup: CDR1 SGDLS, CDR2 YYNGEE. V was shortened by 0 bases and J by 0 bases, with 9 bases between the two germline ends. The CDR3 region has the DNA TGTGCCAGCAGCGTAGTGGCGGCAGCGAACACCGGGGAGCTGTTTTTT. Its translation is CASSVVAAANTGELFF.

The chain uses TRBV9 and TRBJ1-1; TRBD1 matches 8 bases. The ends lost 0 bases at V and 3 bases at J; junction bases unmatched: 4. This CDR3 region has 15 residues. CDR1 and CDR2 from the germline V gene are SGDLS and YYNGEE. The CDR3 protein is CASSVDGQGHTEAFF. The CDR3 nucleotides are TGTGCCAGCAGCGTAGACGGACAGGGTCACACTGAAGCTTTCTTT. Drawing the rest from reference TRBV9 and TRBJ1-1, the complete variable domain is DSGVTQTPKHLITATGQRVTLRCSPRSGDLSVYWYQQSLDQGLQFLIQYYNGEERAKGNILERFSAQQFPDLHSELNLSSLELGDSALYFCASSVDGQGHTEAFFGQGTRLTVV.

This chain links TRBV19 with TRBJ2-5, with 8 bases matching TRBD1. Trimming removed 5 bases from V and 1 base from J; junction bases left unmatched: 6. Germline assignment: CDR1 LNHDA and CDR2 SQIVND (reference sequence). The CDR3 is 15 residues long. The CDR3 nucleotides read TGTGCCAGTAGTGCCCCCAGGGGGCCCCAAGAGACCCAGTACTTC. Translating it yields CASSAPRGPQETQYF.

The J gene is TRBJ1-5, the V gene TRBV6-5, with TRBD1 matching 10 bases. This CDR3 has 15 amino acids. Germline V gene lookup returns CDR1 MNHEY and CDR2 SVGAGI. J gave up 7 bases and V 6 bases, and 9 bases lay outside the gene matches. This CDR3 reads CASRAGTGVGQPQHF. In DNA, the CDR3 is TGTGCCAGCAGAGCCGGGACAGGGGTCGGACAGCCCCAGCATTTT.

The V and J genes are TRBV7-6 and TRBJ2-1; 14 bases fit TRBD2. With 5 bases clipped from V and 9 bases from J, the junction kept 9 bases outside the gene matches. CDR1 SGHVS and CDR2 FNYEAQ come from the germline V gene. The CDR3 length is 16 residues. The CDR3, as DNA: TGTGCCAGCAGCAAGGGGACTAGCGGGAGTAGGGGTGAGCAGTTCTTC. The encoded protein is CASSKGTSGSRGEQFF.

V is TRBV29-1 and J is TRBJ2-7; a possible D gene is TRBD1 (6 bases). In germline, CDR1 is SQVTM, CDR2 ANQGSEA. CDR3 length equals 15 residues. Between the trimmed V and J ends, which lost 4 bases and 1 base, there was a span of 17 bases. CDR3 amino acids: CSVGTGTSGSYEQYF. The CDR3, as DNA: TGCAGCGTTGGCACCGGGACATCGGGATCCTACGAGCAGTACTTC.

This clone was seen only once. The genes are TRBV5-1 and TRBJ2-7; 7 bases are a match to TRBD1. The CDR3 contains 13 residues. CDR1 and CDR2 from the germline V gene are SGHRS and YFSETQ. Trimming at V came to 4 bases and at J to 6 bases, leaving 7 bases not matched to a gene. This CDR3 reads CASSPTGFSEQYF. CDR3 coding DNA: TGCGCCAGCAGCCCGACAGGGTTCAGCGAGCAGTACTTC.

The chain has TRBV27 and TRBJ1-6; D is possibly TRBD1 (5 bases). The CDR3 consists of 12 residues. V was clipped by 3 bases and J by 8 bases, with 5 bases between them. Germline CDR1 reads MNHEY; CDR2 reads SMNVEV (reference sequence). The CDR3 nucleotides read TGTGCCAGCAGTTTCAGGGATTCACCCCTCCACTTT. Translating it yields CASSFRDSPLHF.

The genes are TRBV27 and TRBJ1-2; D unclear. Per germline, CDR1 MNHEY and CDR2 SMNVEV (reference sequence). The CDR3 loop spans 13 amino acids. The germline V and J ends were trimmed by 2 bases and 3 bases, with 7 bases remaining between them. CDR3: CASSLGQDYGYTF. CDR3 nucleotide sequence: TGTGCCAGCAGTTTAGGTCAGGACTATGGCTACACCTTC.

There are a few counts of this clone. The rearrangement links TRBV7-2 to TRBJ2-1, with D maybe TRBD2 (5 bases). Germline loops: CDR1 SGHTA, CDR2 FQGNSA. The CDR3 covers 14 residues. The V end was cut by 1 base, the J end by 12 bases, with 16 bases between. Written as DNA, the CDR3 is TGTGCCAGCAGCTTAGGCGGGCAACACTACCCGCAGTTCTTC. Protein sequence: CASSLGGQHYPQFF.

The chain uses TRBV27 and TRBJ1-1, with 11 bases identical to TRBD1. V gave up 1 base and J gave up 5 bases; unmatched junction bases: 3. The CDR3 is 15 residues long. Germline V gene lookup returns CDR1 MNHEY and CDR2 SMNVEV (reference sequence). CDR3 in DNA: TGTGCCAGCAGTTTATGGGGGACAGGGGGGACTGAAGCTTTCTTT. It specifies CASSLWGTGGTEAFF.

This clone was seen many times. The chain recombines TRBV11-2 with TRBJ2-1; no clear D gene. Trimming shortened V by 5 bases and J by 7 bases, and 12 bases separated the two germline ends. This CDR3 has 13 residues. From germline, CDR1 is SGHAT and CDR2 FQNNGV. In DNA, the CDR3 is TGTGCCAGCAGCCGAGAGGCGGTAAATGAGCAGTTCTTC. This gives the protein CASSREAVNEQFF. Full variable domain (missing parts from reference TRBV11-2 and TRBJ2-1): EAGVAQSPRYKIIEKRQSVAFWCNPISGHATLYWYQQILGQGPKLLIQFQNNGVVDDSQLPKDRFSAERLKGVDSTLKIQPAKLEDSAVYLCASSREAVNEQFFGPGTRLTVL.

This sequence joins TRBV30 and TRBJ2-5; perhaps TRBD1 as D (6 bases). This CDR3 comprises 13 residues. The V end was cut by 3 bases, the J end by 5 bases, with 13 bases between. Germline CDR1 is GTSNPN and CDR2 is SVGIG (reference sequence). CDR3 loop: CAWSYRVGETQYF. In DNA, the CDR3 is TGTGCCTGGAGCTACAGGGTAGGCGAGACCCAGTACTTC.

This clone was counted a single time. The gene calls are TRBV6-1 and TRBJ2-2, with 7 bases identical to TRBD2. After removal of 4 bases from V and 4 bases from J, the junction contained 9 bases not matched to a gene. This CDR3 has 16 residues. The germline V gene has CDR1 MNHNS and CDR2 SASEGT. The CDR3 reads CASSGRTSGGTGELFF. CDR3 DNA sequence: TGTGCCAGCAGTGGGAGGACTAGTGGGGGCACCGGGGAGCTGTTTTTT.

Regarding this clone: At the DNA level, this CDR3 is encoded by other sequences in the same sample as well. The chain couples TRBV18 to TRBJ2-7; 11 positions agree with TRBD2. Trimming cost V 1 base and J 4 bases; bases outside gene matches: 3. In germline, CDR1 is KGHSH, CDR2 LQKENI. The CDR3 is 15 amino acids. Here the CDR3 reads CASSPRTSGSYEQYF. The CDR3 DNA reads TGTGCCAGCTCACCACGGACTAGCGGGTCTTACGAGCAGTACTTC. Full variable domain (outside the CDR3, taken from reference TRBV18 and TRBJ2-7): NAGVMQNPRHLVRRRGQEARLRCSPMKGHSHVYWYRQLPEEGLKFMVYLQKENIIDESGMPKERFSAEFPKEGPSILRIQQVVRGDSAAYFCASSPRTSGSYEQYFGPGTRLTVT.

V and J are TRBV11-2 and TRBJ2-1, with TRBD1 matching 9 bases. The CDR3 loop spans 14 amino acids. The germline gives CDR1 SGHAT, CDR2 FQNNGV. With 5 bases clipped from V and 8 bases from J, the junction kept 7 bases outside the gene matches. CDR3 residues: CASSPGQGFDEQFF. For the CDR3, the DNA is TGTGCCAGCAGCCCGGGACAGGGTTTCGATGAGCAGTTCTTC.

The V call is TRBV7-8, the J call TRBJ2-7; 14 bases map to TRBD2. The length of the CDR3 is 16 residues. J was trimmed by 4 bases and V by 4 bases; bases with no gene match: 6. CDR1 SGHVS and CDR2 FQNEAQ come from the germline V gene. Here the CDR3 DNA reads TGTGCCAGCAGCTCCTCGGGACTAGCGGGGGAATACGAGCAGTACTTC. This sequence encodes CASSSSGLAGEYEQYF.

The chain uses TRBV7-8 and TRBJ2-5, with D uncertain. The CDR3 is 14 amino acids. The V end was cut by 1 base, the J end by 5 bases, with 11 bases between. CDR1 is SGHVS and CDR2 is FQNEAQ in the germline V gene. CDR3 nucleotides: TGTGCCAGCAGCTTAGTTTCGGTTGAGGAGACCCAGTACTTC. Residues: CASSLVSVEETQYF.

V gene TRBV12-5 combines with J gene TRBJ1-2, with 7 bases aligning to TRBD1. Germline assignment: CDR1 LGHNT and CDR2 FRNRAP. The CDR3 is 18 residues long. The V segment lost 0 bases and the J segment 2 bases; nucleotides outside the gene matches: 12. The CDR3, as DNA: TGTGCTAGTGGTTTGGTAGGAGTTTTGGACAGGACCAACTATGGCTACACCTTC. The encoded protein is CASGLVGVLDRTNYGYTF.

CDR3 nucleotides: TGTGCCAGCACGGGACTAGCGGGAGGGTACAATGAGCAGTTCTTC. Translating gives CASTGLAGGYNEQFF. The chain recombines TRBV6-5 with TRBJ2-1, with 16 bases lining up with TRBD2. The germline V gene has CDR1 MNHEY and CDR2 SVGAGI. The CDR3 is 15 residues long. V was pared by 7 bases and J by 4 bases, with 1 base of the junction left unmatched.

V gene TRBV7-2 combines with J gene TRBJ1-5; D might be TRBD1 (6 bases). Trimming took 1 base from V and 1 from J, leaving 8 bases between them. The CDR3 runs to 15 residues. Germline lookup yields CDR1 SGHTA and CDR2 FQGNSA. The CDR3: CASSLGGGSNQPQHF. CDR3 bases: TGTGCCAGCAGCTTAGGGGGGGGCAGCAATCAGCCCCAGCATTTT.

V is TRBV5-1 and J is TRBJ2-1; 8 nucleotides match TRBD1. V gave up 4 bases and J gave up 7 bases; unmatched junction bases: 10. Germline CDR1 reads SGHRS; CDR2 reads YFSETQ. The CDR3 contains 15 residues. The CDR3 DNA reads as TGCGCCAGCAGCACATCCGGACAGGGTTTAAATGAGCAGTTCTTC. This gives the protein CASSTSGQGLNEQFF. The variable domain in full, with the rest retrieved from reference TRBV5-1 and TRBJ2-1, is KAGVTQTPRYLIKTRGQQVTLSCSPISGHRSVSWYQQTPGQGLQFLFEYFSETQRNKGNFPGRFSGRQFSNSRSEMNVSTLELGDSALYLCASSTSGQGLNEQFFGPGTRLTVL.

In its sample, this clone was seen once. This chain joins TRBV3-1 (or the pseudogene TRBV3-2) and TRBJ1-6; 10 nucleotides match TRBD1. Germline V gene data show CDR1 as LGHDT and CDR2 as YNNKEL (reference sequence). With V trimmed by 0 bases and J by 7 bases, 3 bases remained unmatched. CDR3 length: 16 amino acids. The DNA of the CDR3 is TGTGCCAGCAGCCAAGATCGACAGGGGGCGAATTCACCCCTCCACTTT. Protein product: CASSQDRQGANSPLHF.